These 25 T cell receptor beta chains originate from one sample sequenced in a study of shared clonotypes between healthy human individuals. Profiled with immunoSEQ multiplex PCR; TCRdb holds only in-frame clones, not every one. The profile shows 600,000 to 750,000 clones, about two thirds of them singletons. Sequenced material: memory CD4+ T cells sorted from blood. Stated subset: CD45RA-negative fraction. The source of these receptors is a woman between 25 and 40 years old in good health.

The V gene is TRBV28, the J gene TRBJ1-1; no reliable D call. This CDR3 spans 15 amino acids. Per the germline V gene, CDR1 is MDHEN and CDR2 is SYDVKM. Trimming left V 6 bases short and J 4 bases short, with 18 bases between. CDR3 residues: CASSKFQDLGTEAFF. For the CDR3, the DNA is TGTGCCAGCAGCAAGTTCCAGGATCTTGGCACTGAAGCTTTCTTT.

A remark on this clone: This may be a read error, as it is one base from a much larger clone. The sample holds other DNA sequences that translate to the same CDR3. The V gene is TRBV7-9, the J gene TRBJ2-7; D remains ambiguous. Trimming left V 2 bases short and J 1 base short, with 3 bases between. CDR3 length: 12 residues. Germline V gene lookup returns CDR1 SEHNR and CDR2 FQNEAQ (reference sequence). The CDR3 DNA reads TGTGCCAGCAGCTTAAGTTCCTACGAGCAGTACTTC. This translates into CASSLSSYEQYF.

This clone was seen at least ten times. In DNA form, the CDR3 reads TGTGCCAGCAGCTGGCAGGGCAATCAGCCCCAGCATTTT. Amino acid sequence: CASSWQGNQPQHF. The V gene is TRBV5-6, the J gene TRBJ1-5; D is uncertain. Germline lookup yields CDR1 SGHDT and CDR2 YYEEEE. The CDR3 consists of 13 residues. Trimming took 3 bases from V and 2 from J, leaving 6 bases between them.

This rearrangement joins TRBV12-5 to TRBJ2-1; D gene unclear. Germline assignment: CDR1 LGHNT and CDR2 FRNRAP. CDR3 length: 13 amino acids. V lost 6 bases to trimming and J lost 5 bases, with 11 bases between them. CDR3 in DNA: TGTGCTAGTGGCCCTACCGCGGACAATGAGCAGTTCTTC. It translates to CASGPTADNEQFF. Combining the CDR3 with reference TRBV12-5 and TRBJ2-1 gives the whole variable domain DARVTQTPRHKVTEMGQEVTMRCQPILGHNTVFWYRQTMMQGLELLAYFRNRAPLDDSGMPKDRFSAEMPDATLATLKIQPSEPRDSAVYFCASGPTADNEQFFGPGTRLTVL.

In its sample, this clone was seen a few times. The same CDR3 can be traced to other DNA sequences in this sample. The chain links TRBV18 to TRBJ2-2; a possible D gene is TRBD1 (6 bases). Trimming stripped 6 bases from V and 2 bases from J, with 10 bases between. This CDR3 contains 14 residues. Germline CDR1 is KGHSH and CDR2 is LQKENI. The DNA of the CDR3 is TGTGCCAGCTCGCCGGACAGAAACACCGGGGAGCTGTTTTTT. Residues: CASSPDRNTGELFF.

In DNA form, the CDR3 reads TGTGCCAGCAGGCCGGGACCCTCCTACGAGCAGTACTTC. Its protein product is CASRPGPSYEQYF. The chain is built from TRBV28 and TRBJ2-7; D is perhaps TRBD1 or TRBD2 (5 bases each). The CDR3 runs to 13 residues. Trimming left V 6 bases short and J 0 bases short, with 9 bases between. Germline V gene sequence: CDR1 MDHEN, CDR2 SYDVKM.

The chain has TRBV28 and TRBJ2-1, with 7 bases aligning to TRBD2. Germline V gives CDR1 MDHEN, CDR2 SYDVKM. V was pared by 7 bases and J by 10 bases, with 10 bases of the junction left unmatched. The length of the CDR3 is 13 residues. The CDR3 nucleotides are TGTGCCAGCATTACCGGGACTACCCGAGAGCAGTTCTTC. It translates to CASITGTTREQFF.

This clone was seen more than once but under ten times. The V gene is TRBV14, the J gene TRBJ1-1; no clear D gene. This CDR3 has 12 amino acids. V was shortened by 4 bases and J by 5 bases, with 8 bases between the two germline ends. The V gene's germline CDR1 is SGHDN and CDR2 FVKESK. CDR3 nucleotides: TGTGCCAGCAGCCGTGTGGTGACTGAAGCTTTCTTT. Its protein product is CASSRVVTEAFF.

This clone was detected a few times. This CDR3 reads CASRPGTSGRNEQFF. CDR3 nucleotides: TGTGCCAGCAGGCCCGGGACTAGCGGGAGGAATGAGCAGTTCTTC. This chain joins TRBV6-1 and TRBJ2-1, with 15 bases that match TRBD2. There are 15 residues in the CDR3. V trimming: 6 bases; J trimming: 7 bases; junction bases outside the gene matches: 4. Germline CDR1 is MNHNS and CDR2 is SASEGT.

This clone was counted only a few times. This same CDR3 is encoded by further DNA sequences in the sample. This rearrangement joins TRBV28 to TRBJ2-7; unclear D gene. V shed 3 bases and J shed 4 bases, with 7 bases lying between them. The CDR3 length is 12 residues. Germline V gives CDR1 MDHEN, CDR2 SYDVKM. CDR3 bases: TGTGCCAGCAGTTTTGGAGCATACGAGCAGTACTTC. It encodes CASSFGAYEQYF.

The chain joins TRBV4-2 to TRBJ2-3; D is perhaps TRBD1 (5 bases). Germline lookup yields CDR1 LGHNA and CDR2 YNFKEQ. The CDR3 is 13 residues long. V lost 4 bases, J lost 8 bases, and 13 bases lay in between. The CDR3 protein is CASSPGYGATQYF. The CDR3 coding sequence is TGTGCCAGCAGCCCAGGCTATGGGGCTACGCAGTATTTT.

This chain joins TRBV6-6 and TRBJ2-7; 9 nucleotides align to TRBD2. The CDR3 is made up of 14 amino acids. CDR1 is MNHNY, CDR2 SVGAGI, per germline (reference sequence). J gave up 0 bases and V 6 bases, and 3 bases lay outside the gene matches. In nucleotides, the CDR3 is TGTGCCAGCAGGCCTAGCGGGGACTCCTACGAGCAGTACTTC. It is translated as CASRPSGDSYEQYF.

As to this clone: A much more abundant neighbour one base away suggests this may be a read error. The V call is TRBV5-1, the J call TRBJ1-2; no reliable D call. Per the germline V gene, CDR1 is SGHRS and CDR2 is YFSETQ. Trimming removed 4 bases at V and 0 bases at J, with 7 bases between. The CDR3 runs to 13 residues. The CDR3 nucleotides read TGCGCCAGCAGCGTGGCCCCTAACTATGGCTACACCTTC. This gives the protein CASSVAPNYGYTF.

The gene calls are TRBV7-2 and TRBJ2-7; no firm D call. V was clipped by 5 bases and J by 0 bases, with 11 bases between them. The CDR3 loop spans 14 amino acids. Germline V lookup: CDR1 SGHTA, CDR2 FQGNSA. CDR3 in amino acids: CASSRSGSSYEQYF. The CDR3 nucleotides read TGTGCCAGCAGCCGTAGTGGAAGCTCCTACGAGCAGTACTTC.

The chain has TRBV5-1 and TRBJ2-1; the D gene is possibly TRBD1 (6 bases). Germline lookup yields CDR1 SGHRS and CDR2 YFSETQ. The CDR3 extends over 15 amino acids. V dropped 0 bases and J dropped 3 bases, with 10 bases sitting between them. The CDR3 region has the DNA TGCGCCAGCAGCTTGGTAGGACAGAACTACAATGAGCAGTTCTTC. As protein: CASSLVGQNYNEQFF.

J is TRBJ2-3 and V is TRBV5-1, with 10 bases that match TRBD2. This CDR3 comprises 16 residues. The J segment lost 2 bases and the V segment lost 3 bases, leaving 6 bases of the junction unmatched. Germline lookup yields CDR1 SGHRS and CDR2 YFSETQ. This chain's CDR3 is CASSSGLAALTDTQYF. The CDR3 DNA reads TGCGCCAGCAGCTCTGGACTAGCGGCTCTCACAGATACGCAGTATTTT.

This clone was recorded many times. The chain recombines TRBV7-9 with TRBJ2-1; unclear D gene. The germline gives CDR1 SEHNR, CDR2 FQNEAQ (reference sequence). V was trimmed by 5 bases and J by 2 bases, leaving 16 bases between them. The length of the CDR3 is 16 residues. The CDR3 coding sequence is TGTGCCAGCAGCGTTGACGGAAGGTATCCCTACAATGAGCAGTTCTTC. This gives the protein CASSVDGRYPYNEQFF.

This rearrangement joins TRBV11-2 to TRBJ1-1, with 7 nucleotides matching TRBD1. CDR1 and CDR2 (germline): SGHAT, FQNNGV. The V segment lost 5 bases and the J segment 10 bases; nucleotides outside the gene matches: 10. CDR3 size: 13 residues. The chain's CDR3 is CASSPDQTGTAFF. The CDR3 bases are TGTGCCAGCAGCCCAGACCAGACAGGGACAGCTTTCTTT.

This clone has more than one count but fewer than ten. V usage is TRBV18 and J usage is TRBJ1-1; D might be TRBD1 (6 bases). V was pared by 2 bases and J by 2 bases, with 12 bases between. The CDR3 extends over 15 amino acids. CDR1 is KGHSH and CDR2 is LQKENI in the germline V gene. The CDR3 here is CASSPSGQDNTEAFF. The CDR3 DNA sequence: TGTGCCAGCTCACCATCGGGACAAGATAACACTGAAGCTTTCTTT.

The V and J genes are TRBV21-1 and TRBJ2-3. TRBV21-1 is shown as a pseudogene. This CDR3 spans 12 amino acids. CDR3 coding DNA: TGTGCCAGCCCGACCCCGGCAGATACGCAGTATTTT. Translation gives CASPTPADTQYF.

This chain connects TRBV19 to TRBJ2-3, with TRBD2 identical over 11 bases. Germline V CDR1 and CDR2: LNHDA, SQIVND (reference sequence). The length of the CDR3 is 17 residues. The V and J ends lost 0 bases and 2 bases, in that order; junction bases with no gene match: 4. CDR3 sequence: CASSIDATSGNTDTQYF. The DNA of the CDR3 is TGTGCCAGTAGTATAGACGCGACTAGCGGGAACACAGATACGCAGTATTTT. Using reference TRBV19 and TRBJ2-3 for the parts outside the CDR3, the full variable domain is DGGITQSPKYLFRKEGQNVTLSCEQNLNHDAMYWYRQDPGQGLRLIYYSQIVNDFQKGDIAEGYSVSREKKESFPLTVTSAQKNPTAFYLCASSIDATSGNTDTQYFGPGTRLTVL.

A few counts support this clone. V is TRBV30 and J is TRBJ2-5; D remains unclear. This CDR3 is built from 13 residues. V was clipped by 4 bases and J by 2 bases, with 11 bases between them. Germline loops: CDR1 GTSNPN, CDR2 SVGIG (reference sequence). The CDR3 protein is CAWTGSQQETQYF. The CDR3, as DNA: TGTGCCTGGACGGGCAGTCAACAAGAGACCCAGTACTTC.

DNA for the CDR3: TGTGCCAGCAGCTTAAAAGCCGACACTGAAGCTTTCTTT. Protein sequence: CASSLKADTEAFF. V and J are TRBV7-6 and TRBJ1-1; D is ambiguous. The ends were cut back, 2 bases at V and 3 bases at J, with 7 bases in the middle. The length of the CDR3 is 13 residues. Germline V gene data show CDR1 as SGHVS and CDR2 as FNYEAQ.

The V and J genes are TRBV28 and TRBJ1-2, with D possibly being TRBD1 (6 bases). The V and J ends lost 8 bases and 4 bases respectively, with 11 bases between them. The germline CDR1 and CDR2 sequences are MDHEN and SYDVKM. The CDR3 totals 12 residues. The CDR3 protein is CASATGPYGYTF. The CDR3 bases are TGTGCCAGCGCAACAGGGCCCTATGGCTACACCTTC.

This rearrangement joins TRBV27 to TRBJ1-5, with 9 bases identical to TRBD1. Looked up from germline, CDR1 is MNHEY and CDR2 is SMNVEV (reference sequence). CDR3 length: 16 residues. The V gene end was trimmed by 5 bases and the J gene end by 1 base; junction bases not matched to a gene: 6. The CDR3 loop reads CASSKGDRASNQPQHF. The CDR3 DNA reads TGTGCCAGCAGTAAGGGGGACAGGGCCAGCAATCAGCCCCAGCATTTT.